This passage covers 18 T cell receptor beta chains from one sample sequenced in a study of CD8+ T cells in alopecia areata. After isolation, RNA underwent reverse transcription to generate cDNA as the sequencing template. The data were produced by immunoSEQ multiplex PCR, yet TCRdb's version contains in-frame clones alone and is incomplete. The sample consists of about 200,000 clones, approximately 60% of them appearing once. The treatment is: oral pan-JAK inhibitor, 5-10 mg twice daily. The specimen comprised CD4+ T cells sorted from blood, sampled at week 4, from a patient treated with tofacitinib. These receptors were obtained from a human donor with alopecia areata.

The rearrangement uses TRBV5-1 and TRBJ2-3; the match to TRBD2 covers 8 bases. Per the germline V gene, CDR1 is SGHRS and CDR2 is YFSETQ. This CDR3 comprises 16 residues. The V gene end was trimmed by 6 bases and the J gene end by 6 bases; junction bases not matched to a gene: 15. The CDR3 DNA follows: TGCGCCAGCATAGCCGGGGGGGCCTCTGCGGCGGATACGCAGTATTTT. As protein: CASIAGGASAADTQYF. Supplemented by reference TRBV5-1 and TRBJ2-3, the full variable domain reads KAGVTQTPRYLIKTRGQQVTLSCSPISGHRSVSWYQQTPGQGLQFLFEYFSETQRNKGNFPGRFSGRQFSNSRSEMNVSTLELGDSALYLCASIAGGASAADTQYFGPGTRLTVL.

This sequence joins TRBV29-1 and TRBJ1-4; D gene unclear. The germline gives CDR1 SQVTM, CDR2 ANQGSEA. CDR3 length equals 13 residues. Deletions cut 8 bases from V and 0 bases from J, with 10 bases between. The CDR3 protein is CSFYIATNEKLFF. CDR3 in DNA: TGCAGCTTCTACATCGCAACTAATGAAAAACTGTTTTTT.

This clone occurred a few times. This chain uses TRBV10-2 with TRBJ2-5; D remains unclear. Trimming removed 0 bases from V and 4 bases from J, with 3 bases in between. This CDR3 is 12 amino acids long. From germline, CDR1 is WSHSY and CDR2 SAAADI. CDR3 sequence (DNA): TGCGCCAGCAGTGAGTCCGGAGAGACCCAGTACTTC. Residues: CASSESGETQYF.

The chain uses TRBV30 and TRBJ1-1; maybe TRBD1 (5 bases). CDR1 GTSNPN and CDR2 SVGIG come from the germline V gene (reference sequence). The CDR3 extends over 13 amino acids. Trimming stripped 1 base from V and 4 bases from J, with 10 bases between. CDR3 amino acids: CAWSGGEATEAFF. DNA of the CDR3: TGTGCCTGGAGTGGAGGGGAGGCCACTGAAGCTTTCTTT.

This clone was recorded once. This chain connects TRBV2 to TRBJ2-5, with 10 bases identical to TRBD1. The CDR3 has 15 residues. The ends lost 7 bases at V and 2 bases at J; junction bases unmatched: 7. Germline CDR1 is SNHLY and CDR2 is FYNNEI. In DNA, the CDR3 is TGTGCCAGCACCAAACTGGGACAGGGGCAAGAGACCCAGTACTTC. This codes for CASTKLGQGQETQYF.

The chain recombines TRBV5-4 with TRBJ1-6; the D is unclear. Germline V gene data show CDR1 as SGHNT and CDR2 as YYREEE (reference sequence). The CDR3 is 13 residues long. Trimming cost V 2 bases and J 7 bases, with 7 bases left between them. This chain's CDR3 is CASSFELNSPLHF. CDR3 in DNA: TGTGCCAGCAGCTTCGAACTGAATTCACCCCTCCACTTT.

The chain recombines TRBV6-5 with TRBJ2-2; 9 positions match TRBD1. CDR1 and CDR2 (germline): MNHEY, SVGAGI. Trimming took 0 bases from V and 8 from J; bases not matched to a gene: 7. The CDR3 consists of 16 residues. Here the CDR3 DNA reads TGTGCCAGCAGTTACTCGATCACAGGGGGCAAAGGGGAGCTGTTTTTT. This encodes CASSYSITGGKGELFF.

The chain recombines TRBV30 with TRBJ2-7; 8 bases align to TRBD1. Trimming cost V 8 bases and J 2 bases; bases outside gene matches: 2. The CDR3 is 11 amino acids. CDR1 GTSNPN and CDR2 SVGIG come from the germline V gene (reference sequence). CDR3 nucleotides: TGTGCCGCGACAGGGGCCTACGAGCAGTACTTC. This sequence encodes CAATGAYEQYF.

CDR3 in amino acids: CASHPRGRLTEAFF. As DNA, the CDR3 is TGCGCCAGCCACCCGCGTGGGCGTCTAACTGAAGCTTTCTTT. The chain links TRBV5-1 to TRBJ1-1; no clear D gene. The CDR3 covers 14 residues. V was pared by 7 bases and J by 5 bases, with 18 bases between. Germline V gives CDR1 SGHRS, CDR2 YFSETQ.

This clone was counted only a few times. The chain is built from TRBV28 and TRBJ2-1; D assignment may be TRBD1 or TRBD2 (5 bases each). V gave up 7 bases and J gave up 0 bases, with 13 bases separating them. CDR1 MDHEN and CDR2 SYDVKM come from the germline V gene. This CDR3 has 15 amino acids. The CDR3 loop is CASTLGGSSYNEQFF. In DNA form, the CDR3 reads TGTGCCAGCACCCTTGGGGGTAGCTCCTACAATGAGCAGTTCTTC.

The chain combines TRBV5-6 with TRBJ2-2, with a tentative D call TRBD2 (5 bases). The CDR3 is 16 residues long. Germline V gene lookup returns CDR1 SGHDT and CDR2 YYEEEE. V lost 4 bases to trimming and J lost 3 bases, with 16 bases between them. For the CDR3, the DNA is TGTGCCAGCAGCCGACCGGGAAGTAAGGACACCGGGGAGCTGTTTTTT. Its protein product is CASSRPGSKDTGELFF.

This clone turned up a few times. This chain joins TRBV28 and TRBJ1-6; 9 bases line up with TRBD1. The CDR3 spans 15 residues. CDR1 MDHEN and CDR2 SYDVKM come from the germline V gene. V lost 6 bases and J lost 8; bases outside the gene matches: 8. The CDR3 loop reads CASSSPGQGHSPLHF. CDR3 coding DNA: TGTGCCAGCAGCTCCCCGGGACAGGGACATTCACCCCTCCACTTT. The variable domain in full, with the rest retrieved from reference TRBV28 and TRBJ1-6, is DVKVTQSSRYLVKRTGEKVFLECVQDMDHENMFWYRQDPGLGLRLIYFSYDVKMKEKGDIPEGYSVSREKKERFSLILESASTNQTSMYLCASSSPGQGHSPLHFGNGTRLTVT.

In this sample, this clone turned up a few times. The chain joins TRBV6-6 to TRBJ1-4; TRBD1 matches 9 bases. Germline CDR1 and CDR2: MNHNY and SVGAGI (reference sequence). CDR3 length equals 15 residues. J gave up 6 bases and V 4 bases, and 6 bases lay outside the gene matches. DNA of the CDR3: TGTGCCAGCAGTTTGGACAGGGGATCGCATGAAAAACTGTTTTTT. This encodes CASSLDRGSHEKLFF.

V gene TRBV29-1 combines with J gene TRBJ2-1, with D perhaps matching TRBD1 (6 bases). Germline V gives CDR1 SQVTM, CDR2 ANQGSEA. The V gene lost 6 bases and the J gene lost 3 bases, with 18 bases spanning the gap. The CDR3 is 15 amino acids. The CDR3 protein is CSVHKDSPFYNEQFF. DNA for the CDR3: TGCAGCGTCCATAAGGACAGTCCCTTCTACAATGAGCAGTTCTTC.

The CDR3: CAWGDVHEQYF. The CDR3 DNA reads TGTGCCTGGGGGGACGTCCACGAGCAGTACTTC. V is TRBV30 and J is TRBJ2-7, with D possibly called TRBD1 or TRBD2 (5 bases each). Trimming stripped 5 bases from V and 5 bases from J, with 10 bases between. The CDR3 spans 11 residues. The germline CDR1 and CDR2 sequences are GTSNPN and SVGIG (reference sequence).

This clone was detected only a few times. The V call is TRBV4-3, the J call TRBJ2-2, with TRBD1 as a possible D gene (5 bases). The V gene lost 2 bases and the J gene lost 5 bases, with 9 bases spanning the gap. The germline gives CDR1 LGHNA, CDR2 YSLEER. This CDR3 contains 14 residues. CDR3 in amino acids: CASSQQGSTGELFF. The CDR3 DNA is TGCGCCAGCAGCCAACAGGGCTCAACCGGGGAGCTGTTTTTT.

CDR3 in DNA: TGTGCCAGCAGCTTAGCGGGCCGAGGGTTAGAGACCCAGTACTTC. Its protein product is CASSLAGRGLETQYF. V usage is TRBV7-2 and J usage is TRBJ2-5; possible D gene TRBD2, 5 bases. Germline assignment: CDR1 SGHTA and CDR2 FQGNSA. The ends were cut back, 0 bases at V and 4 bases at J, with 12 bases in the middle. The CDR3 sequence is 15 residues long.

A word on this clone: The sample contains more than one DNA sequence encoding this CDR3. This chain joins TRBV20-1 and TRBJ2-5; perhaps D is TRBD1 or TRBD2 (5 bases each). Germline V lookup: CDR1 DFQATT, CDR2 SNEGSKA (reference sequence). The length of the CDR3 is 11 residues. Between the trimmed V and J ends, which lost 3 bases and 3 bases, there was a span of 5 bases. The CDR3: CSARGEETQYF. DNA for the CDR3: TGCAGTGCTAGGGGGGAAGAGACCCAGTACTTC.